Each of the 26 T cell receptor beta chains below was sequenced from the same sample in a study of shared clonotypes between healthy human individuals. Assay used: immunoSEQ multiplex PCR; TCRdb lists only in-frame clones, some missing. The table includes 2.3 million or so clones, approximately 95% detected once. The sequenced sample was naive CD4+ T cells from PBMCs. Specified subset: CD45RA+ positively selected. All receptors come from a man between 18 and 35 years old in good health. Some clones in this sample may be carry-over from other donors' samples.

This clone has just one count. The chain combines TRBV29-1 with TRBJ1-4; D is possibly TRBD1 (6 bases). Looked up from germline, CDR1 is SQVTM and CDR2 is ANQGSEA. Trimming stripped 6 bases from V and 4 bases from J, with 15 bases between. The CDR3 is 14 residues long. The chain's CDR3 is CSVQGRGLNEKLFF. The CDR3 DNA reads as TGCAGCGTACAGGGAAGGGGCCTTAATGAAAAACTGTTTTTT.

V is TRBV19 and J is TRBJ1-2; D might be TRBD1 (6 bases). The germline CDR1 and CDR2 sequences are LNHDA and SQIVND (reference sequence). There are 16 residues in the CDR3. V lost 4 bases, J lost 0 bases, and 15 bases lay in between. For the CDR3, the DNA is TGTGCCAGTAGTACCAAAGGGACACCCTCTAACTATGGCTACACCTTC. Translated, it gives CASSTKGTPSNYGYTF.

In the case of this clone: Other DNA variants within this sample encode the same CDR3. CDR3 DNA sequence: TGCGCCAGCAGCTTGACGGGGTCCTACAATGAGCAGTTCTTC. Translating it yields CASSLTGSYNEQFF. The genes are TRBV5-1 and TRBJ2-1, with a weak D call TRBD2 (5 bases). Looked up from germline, CDR1 is SGHRS and CDR2 is YFSETQ. The CDR3 runs to 14 residues. Trimming stripped 1 base from V and 1 base from J, with 6 bases between.

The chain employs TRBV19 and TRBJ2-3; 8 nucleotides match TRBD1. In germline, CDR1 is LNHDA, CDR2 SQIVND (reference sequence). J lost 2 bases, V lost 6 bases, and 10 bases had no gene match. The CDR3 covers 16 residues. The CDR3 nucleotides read TGTGCCAGTAGGGGCCTCCGGGACAGGATCACAGATACGCAGTATTTT. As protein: CASRGLRDRITDTQYF.

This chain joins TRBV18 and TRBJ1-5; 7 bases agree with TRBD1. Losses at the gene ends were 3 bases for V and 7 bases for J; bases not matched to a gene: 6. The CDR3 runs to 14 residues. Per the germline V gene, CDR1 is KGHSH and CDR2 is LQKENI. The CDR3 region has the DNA TGTGCCAGCTCACCGAACGGACAGGCCCAGCCCCAGCATTTT. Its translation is CASSPNGQAQPQHF.

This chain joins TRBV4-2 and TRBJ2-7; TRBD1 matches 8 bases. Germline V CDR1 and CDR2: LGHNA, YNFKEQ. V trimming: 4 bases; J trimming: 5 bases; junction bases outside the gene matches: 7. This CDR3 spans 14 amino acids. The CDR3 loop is CASSRAGGFNEQYF. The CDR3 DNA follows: TGTGCCAGCAGCCGGGCAGGGGGCTTTAACGAGCAGTACTTC.

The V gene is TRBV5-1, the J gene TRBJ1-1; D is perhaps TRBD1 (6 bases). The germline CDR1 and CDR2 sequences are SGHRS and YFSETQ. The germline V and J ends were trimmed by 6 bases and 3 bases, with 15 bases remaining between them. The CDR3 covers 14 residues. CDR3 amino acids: CASTQGGVYTEAFF. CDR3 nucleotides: TGCGCCAGCACCCAAGGGGGGGTTTACACTGAAGCTTTCTTT.

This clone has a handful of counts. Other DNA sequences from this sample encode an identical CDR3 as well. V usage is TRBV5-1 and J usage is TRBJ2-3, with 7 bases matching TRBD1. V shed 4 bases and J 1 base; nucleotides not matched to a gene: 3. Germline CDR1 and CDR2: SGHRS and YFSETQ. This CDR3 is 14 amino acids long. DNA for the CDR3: TGCGCCAGCAGCCCCGGACAGGGCACAGATACGCAGTATTTT. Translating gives CASSPGQGTDTQYF. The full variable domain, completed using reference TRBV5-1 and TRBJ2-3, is KAGVTQTPRYLIKTRGQQVTLSCSPISGHRSVSWYQQTPGQGLQFLFEYFSETQRNKGNFPGRFSGRQFSNSRSEMNVSTLELGDSALYLCASSPGQGTDTQYFGPGTRLTVL.

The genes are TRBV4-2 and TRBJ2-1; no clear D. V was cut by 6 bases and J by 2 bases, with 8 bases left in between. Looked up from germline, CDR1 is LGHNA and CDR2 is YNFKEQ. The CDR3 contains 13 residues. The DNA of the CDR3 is TGTGCCAGCAGTCTCACAGCCTACAATGAGCAGTTCTTC. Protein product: CASSLTAYNEQFF.

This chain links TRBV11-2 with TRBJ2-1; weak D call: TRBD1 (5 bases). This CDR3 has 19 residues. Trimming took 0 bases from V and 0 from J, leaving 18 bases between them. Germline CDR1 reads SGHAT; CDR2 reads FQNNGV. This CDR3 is CASSLELGQRRRSYNEQFF. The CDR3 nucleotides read TGTGCCAGCAGCTTAGAGTTGGGGCAGCGTAGACGCTCCTACAATGAGCAGTTCTTC.

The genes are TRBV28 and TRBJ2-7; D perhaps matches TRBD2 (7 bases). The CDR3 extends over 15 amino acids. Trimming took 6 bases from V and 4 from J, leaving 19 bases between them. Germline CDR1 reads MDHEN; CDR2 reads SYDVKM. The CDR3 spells CASSSGGGTRYEQYF. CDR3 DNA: TGTGCCAGCAGCTCGGGGGGCGGGACCCGGTACGAGCAGTACTTC.

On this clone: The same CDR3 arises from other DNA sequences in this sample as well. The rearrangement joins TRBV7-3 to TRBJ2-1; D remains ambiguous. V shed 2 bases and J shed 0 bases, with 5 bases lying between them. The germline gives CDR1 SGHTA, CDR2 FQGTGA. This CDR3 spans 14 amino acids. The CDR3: CASSLLGSYNEQFF. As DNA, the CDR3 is TGTGCCAGCAGCTTACTCGGCTCCTACAATGAGCAGTTCTTC.

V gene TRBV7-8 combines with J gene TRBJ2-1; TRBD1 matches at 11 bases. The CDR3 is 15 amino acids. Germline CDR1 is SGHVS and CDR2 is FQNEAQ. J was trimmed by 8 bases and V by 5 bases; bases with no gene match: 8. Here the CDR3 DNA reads TGTGCCAGCAGCGCGATCCGGGACAGGGGGGATGAGCAGTTCTTC. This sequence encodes CASSAIRDRGDEQFF.

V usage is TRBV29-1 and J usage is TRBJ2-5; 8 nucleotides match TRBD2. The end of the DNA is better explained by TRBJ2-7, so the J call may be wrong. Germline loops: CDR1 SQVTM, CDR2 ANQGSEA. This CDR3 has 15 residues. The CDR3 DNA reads TGCAGCGTTGATACTACTAGCGGATCTAATTACGAGCAGTACTTC. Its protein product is CSVDTTSGSNYEQYF.

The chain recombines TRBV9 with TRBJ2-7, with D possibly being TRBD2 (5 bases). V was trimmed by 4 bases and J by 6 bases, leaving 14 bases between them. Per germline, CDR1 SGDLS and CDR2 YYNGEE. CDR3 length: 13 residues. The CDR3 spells CASSPMPGSEQYF. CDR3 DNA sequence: TGTGCCAGCAGCCCGATGCCGGGATCCGAGCAGTACTTC.

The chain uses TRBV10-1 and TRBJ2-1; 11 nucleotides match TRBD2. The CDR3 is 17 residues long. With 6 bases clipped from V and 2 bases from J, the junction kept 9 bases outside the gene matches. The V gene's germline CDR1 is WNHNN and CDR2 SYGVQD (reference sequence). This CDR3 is CASRPTSGALTYNEQFF. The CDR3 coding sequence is TGCGCCAGCAGGCCGACTAGCGGGGCCTTAACCTACAATGAGCAGTTCTTC.

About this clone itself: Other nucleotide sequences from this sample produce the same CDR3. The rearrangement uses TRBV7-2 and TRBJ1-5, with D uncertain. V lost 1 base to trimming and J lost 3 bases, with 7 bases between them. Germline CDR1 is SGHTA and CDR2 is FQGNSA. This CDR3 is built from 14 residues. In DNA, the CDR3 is TGTGCCAGCAGCTTAGTTGGGATCAATCAGCCCCAGCATTTT. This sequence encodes CASSLVGINQPQHF.

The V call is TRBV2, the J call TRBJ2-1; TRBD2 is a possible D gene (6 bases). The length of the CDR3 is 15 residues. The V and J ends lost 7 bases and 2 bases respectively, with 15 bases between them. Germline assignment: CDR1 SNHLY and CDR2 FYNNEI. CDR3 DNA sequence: TGTGCCAGCACCCGGCGGGAACCCCCCTACAATGAGCAGTTCTTC. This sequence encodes CASTRREPPYNEQFF. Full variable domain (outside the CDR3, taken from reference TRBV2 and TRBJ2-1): EPEVTQTPSHQVTQMGQEVILRCVPISNHLYFYWYRQILGQKVEFLVSFYNNEISEKSEIFDDQFSVERPDGSNFTLKIRSTKLEDSAMYFCASTRREPPYNEQFFGPGTRLTVL.

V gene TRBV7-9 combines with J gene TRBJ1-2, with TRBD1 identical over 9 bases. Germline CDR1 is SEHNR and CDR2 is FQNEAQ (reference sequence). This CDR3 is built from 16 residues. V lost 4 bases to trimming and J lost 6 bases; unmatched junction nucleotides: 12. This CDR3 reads CASSSRRQGVNDGYTF. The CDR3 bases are TGTGCCAGCAGCTCCCGTAGACAGGGGGTAAATGATGGCTACACCTTC.

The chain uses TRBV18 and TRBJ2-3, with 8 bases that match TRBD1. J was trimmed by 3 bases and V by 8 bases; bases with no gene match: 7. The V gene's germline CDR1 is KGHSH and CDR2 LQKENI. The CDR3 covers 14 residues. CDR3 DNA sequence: TGTGCCAGCGATTCGACAGGGGAAACAGATACGCAGTATTTT. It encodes CASDSTGETDTQYF.

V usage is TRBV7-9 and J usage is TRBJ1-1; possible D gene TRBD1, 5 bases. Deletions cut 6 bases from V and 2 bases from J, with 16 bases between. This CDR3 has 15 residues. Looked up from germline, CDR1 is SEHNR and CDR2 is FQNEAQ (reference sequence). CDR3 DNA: TGTGCCAGCAGTCCAAACGACAGACTTAACACTGAAGCTTTCTTT. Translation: CASSPNDRLNTEAFF. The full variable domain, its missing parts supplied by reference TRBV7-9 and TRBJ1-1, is DTGVSQNPRHKITKRGQNVTFRCDPISEHNRLYWYRQTLGQGPEFLTYFQNEAQLEKSRLLSDRFSAERPKGSFSTLEIQRTEQGDSAMYLCASSPNDRLNTEAFFGQGTRLTVV.

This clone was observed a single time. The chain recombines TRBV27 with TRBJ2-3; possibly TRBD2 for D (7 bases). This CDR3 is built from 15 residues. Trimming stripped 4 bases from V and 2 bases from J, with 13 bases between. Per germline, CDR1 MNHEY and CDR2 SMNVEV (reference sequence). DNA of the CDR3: TGTGCCAGCAGTTGGGGGGGGGCAACCACAGATACGCAGTATTTT. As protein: CASSWGGATTDTQYF.

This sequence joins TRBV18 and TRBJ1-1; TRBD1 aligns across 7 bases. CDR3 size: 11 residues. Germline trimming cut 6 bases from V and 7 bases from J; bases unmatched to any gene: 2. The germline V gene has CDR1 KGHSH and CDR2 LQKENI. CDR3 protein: CASSGDSEAFF. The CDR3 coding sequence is TGTGCCAGCTCGGGGGACAGTGAAGCTTTCTTT.

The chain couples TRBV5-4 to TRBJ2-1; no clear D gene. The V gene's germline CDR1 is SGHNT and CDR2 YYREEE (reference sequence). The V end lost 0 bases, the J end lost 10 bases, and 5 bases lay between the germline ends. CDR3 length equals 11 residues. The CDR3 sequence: CASSLEVEQFF. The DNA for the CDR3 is TGTGCCAGCAGCTTGGAGGTAGAGCAGTTCTTC.

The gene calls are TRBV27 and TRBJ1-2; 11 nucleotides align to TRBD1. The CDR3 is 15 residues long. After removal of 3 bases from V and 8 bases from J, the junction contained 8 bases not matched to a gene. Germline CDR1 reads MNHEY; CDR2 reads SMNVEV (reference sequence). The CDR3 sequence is CASSLVGQGGWGYTF. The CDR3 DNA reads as TGTGCCAGCAGTTTGGTGGGACAGGGGGGCTGGGGCTACACCTTC.

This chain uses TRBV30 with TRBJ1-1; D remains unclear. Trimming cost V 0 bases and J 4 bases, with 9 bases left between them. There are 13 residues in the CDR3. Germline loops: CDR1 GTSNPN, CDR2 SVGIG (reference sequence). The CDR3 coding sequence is TGTGCCTGGAGTGTACGACCTGCCACTGAAGCTTTCTTT. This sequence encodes CAWSVRPATEAFF.